The subject of this entry is one TCR beta chain. TCRdb reanalysed the 5' RACE reads using MiXCR and keeps one entry per CDR3 protein. Of 200,000 to 250,000 distinct CDR3 sequences listed, over 12% are singletons. The CDR3 covers 11 residues. Trimming took off 7 bases at V and 4 bases at J, with 10 bases between the two ends. Germline CDR1 and CDR2: DFQATT and SNEGSKA (reference sequence). The sample originates from a study of identical twins. V is TRBV20-1 and J is TRBJ1-2, with D hard to call. The TCR was taken from a woman aged 18-35 years in good health. The sample comprised memory (CD45RO+) T cells sorted from blood. CDR3 sequence: CSGTGGYGYTF. Here the CDR3 DNA reads TGCAGTGGCACGGGCGGCTATGGCTACACCTTC.